A selection of T cell receptor beta chains follows, all from one sample in a study of T-cell memory formation after mild COVID-19. From the 5' RACE reads, TCRdb called clonotypes with MiXCR, one entry per CDR3 protein. The table has 360,000 or so distinct CDR3 sequences, around 30% seen once. The sequencing input was PBMCs or a T cell subset sorted from them (not recorded which). The source is an adult woman who had mild COVID-19 (a few samples of this study predate the infection). Cell type and time point are not known. The CDR3 runs from the conserved cysteine through the conserved F or W. Fields, in order: CDR3 DNA, CDR3 protein, CDR3 length, J gene, clone size, D gene, V gene. D genes are given only for firm matches. The listing skips clone size in some rows; elsewhere it reads once, few, many or a size class.

TGTGCCAGCAGCTTGGGACAGGGGGTAAGGAATGAGCAGTTCTTC	CASSLGQGVRNEQFF	15	TRBJ2-1	few	TRBD1	TRBV7-8
TGTGCCAGCAGCACGGTTGGCCCAGACAATGAGCAGTTCTTC	CASSTVGPDNEQFF	14	TRBJ2-1	.	.	TRBV7-8
TGCGCCAGCAGGGACGCGGGAGGGAACGGCTACACCTTC	CASRDAGGNGYTF	13	TRBJ1-2	few	.	TRBV5-1
TGTGCCAGCAGCCCTCCCATCCTAGGGTATGAGCAGTTCTTC	CASSPPILGYEQFF	14	TRBJ2-1	.	.	TRBV13
TGCGCCAGCAGTTCCCGCGGGACTAGCGGGGGGGCTGGTACGCAGTATTTT	CASSSRGTSGGAGTQYF	17	TRBJ2-3	few	TRBD2	TRBV5-1
TGTGCCAGCAGCCGCGTTCGGACAGTGAACACCGGGGAGCTGTTTTTT	CASSRVRTVNTGELFF	16	TRBJ2-2	.	.	TRBV7-6
TGTGCCTGGAGTGTAGGCAGGGTTGACTATGGCTACACCTTC	CAWSVGRVDYGYTF	14	TRBJ1-2	.	.	TRBV30
TGTGCCAGCAGCGCATGGGACAGTTTTTCACAAGATACGCAGTATTTT	CASSAWDSFSQDTQYF	16	TRBJ2-3	.	TRBD1	TRBV9
TGCGCCAGCAGCCAAGACAGCGGGAACACTGAAGCTTTCTTT	CASSQDSGNTEAFF	14	TRBJ1-1	.	.	TRBV4-1
TGTGCCAGCAGTCCCTTATTGGGACAGGACTACGAGCAGTACTTC	CASSPLLGQDYEQYF	15	TRBJ2-7	few	TRBD1	TRBV27
TGCGCCAGCAGCCAAGAATGGGGATGGGCCGGGGAGCTGTTTTTT	CASSQEWGWAGELFF	15	TRBJ2-2	.	.	TRBV4-1
TGCAGCGTTCGGACAGGCCCCAATCAGCCCCAGCATTTT	CSVRTGPNQPQHF	13	TRBJ1-5	.	TRBD1	TRBV29-1
TGCAGTGCTAGAGATCAGGCTAGCGGGGGAAGCACAGATACGCAGTATTTT	CSARDQASGGSTDTQYF	17	TRBJ2-3	once	TRBD2	TRBV20-1
TGTGCCACCAGTGTGTGGGGCAATGAGCAGTTCTTC	CATSVWGNEQFF	12	TRBJ2-1	.	.	TRBV24-1
TGTGCCAGCAGGGACGGATCCTCGAACTACGAGCAGTACTTC	CASRDGSSNYEQYF	14	TRBJ2-7	few	.	TRBV28
TGTGCCAGCGGTACGGCGGAAGATACGCAGTATTTT	CASGTAEDTQYF	12	TRBJ2-3	few	.	TRBV12-3/TRBV12-4
TGTGCCAGCAGTTTAGCGCGGCGGGATTCCCATGGCTACACCTTC	CASSLARRDSHGYTF	15	TRBJ1-2	.	.	TRBV12-3/TRBV12-4
TGCGCCAGCAGCCAAGACCCCGGGACAGGGGGCTTTACGGGCTACACCTTC	CASSQDPGTGGFTGYTF	17	TRBJ1-2	.	TRBD1	TRBV4-3
TGTGCCACCCAGGGGACAAACACTGAAGCTTTCTTT	CATQGTNTEAFF	12	TRBJ1-1	few	.	TRBV12-3/TRBV12-4
TGTGCCATCAGTGAGTCTGTCGGGGGGTCGAACACTGAAGCTTTCTTT	CAISESVGGSNTEAFF	16	TRBJ1-1	.	.	TRBV10-3
TGTGCCAGCGGTCGACGGAACACTGAAGCTTTCTTT	CASGRRNTEAFF	12	TRBJ1-1	few	.	TRBV12-3/TRBV12-4
TGCGCCAGCAGCTTGGGGCTAGCGGGAGGCCCAGGCCATGAGCAGTTCTTC	CASSLGLAGGPGHEQFF	17	TRBJ2-1	.	TRBD2	TRBV5-1
TGTGCCAGCAGCCCCCGGGGTGCGGTCTGGGATGAGCAGTTCTTC	CASSPRGAVWDEQFF	15	TRBJ2-1	few	.	TRBV7-2
TGTGCCAGCAGTTCCGGGACCCCGGGCGTGGAGACCCAGTACTTC	CASSSGTPGVETQYF	15	TRBJ2-5	many	.	TRBV12-3/TRBV12-4
TGCAGTGCTAGAGATCGAGGAAGTAATTCACCCCTCCACTTT	CSARDRGSNSPLHF	14	TRBJ1-6	few	.	TRBV20-1
TGCAGCGCCCTGAGCGCCGGATGGCGGAATGAGCAGTTCTTC	CSALSAGWRNEQFF	14	TRBJ2-1	many	.	TRBV29-1
TGTGCCAGCAGTGTGACAACCACCCCCTACGAGCAGTACTTC	CASSVTTTPYEQYF	14	TRBJ2-7	few	.	TRBV7-9
TGTGCCAGCAGCTCCGCCCTAGCGGGGGTATACAATGAGCAGTTCTTC	CASSSALAGVYNEQFF	16	TRBJ2-1	.	TRBD2	TRBV7-2
TGTGCCTCAACTGGGGACACCGGGGAGCTGTTTTTT	CASTGDTGELFF	12	TRBJ2-2	.	.	TRBV10-3
TGTGCCAGCAGCCAGGACTCGCGGGGGGGCCAGAACATTCAGTACTTC	CASSQDSRGGQNIQYF	16	TRBJ2-4	.	TRBD2	TRBV4-2
TGCGCCAGCAGCCAAGATCGCAGGGTTAGCGAGCAGTTCTTC	CASSQDRRVSEQFF	14	TRBJ2-1	.	.	TRBV4-1
TGTGCCAGCAGTCCGCGAAAAGGGAGCACAGATACGCAGTATTTT	CASSPRKGSTDTQYF	15	TRBJ2-3	.	.	TRBV12-3/TRBV12-4
TGTGCCATCAGTGGACAACCCTACGAGCAGTACTTC	CAISGQPYEQYF	12	TRBJ2-7	.	.	TRBV10-3
TGTGCCAGCAGCCGCGACAGCCATTCCTACAATGAGCAGTTCTTC	CASSRDSHSYNEQFF	15	TRBJ2-1	.	.	TRBV12-3/TRBV12-4
TGTGCCAGCAGCGTTGACACTTTCAATGAGCAGTTCTTC	CASSVDTFNEQFF	13	TRBJ2-1	.	.	TRBV9
TGTGCCAGCAGTACAGGGTTGTCCGAGCAGTACTTC	CASSTGLSEQYF	12	TRBJ2-7	.	.	TRBV12-3/TRBV12-4
TGCGCCAGCAGCCAAGCGTCAGGGGGCTTTATGAACACTGAAGCTTTCTTT	CASSQASGGFMNTEAFF	17	TRBJ1-1	.	TRBD1	TRBV4-1
TGTGCCAGCAGTTGGGCAGGGCTTAGCAATCAGCCCCAGCATTTT	CASSWAGLSNQPQHF	15	TRBJ1-5	few	.	TRBV12-3/TRBV12-4
TGTGCCAGCAGCTTAGGCCTTAGTTCCAGGGGGAACTATGGCTACACCTTC	CASSLGLSSRGNYGYTF	17	TRBJ1-2	.	TRBD1	TRBV11-2